This T cell receptor beta chain emerged from a study of identical twins. Template switching added a universal primer binding site, and final cDNA carried unique molecular identifiers. From the 5' RACE reads, TCRdb called clonotypes with MiXCR, one entry per CDR3 protein. This table holds approximately 700,000 distinct CDR3 sequences, around 6% found once. This clonotype was recorded at least ten times. The CDR3 is made up of 15 amino acids. Germline CDR1 is MDHEN and CDR2 is SYDVKM. The V and J ends lost 6 bases and 9 bases respectively, with 21 bases between them. The rearrangement joins TRBV28 to TRBJ2-4; D is perhaps TRBD2 (6 bases). This TCR was recovered from a man younger than 35 in good health. Sequences were obtained from naive T cells sorted from blood. As DNA, the CDR3 is TGTGCCAGCAGCCCTACGGGGGACGGGTTGGCCATTCAGTACTTC. This sequence encodes CASSPTGDGLAIQYF.